This T cell receptor beta chain originates from a study of blood T cells in healthy people across ages. Study-level results: Age brought a roughly linear fall in TCR beta diversity measured per million T cells.

Each sample gave at least 6.5 million isolated PBMCs. At least 5 micrograms of total RNA were extracted per sample. Trimming shortened V by 7 bases and J by 6 bases, and 16 bases separated the two germline ends. CDR3 length: 13 residues. Germline V gives CDR1 SQVTM, CDR2 ANQGSEA. The authors ran a second PCR of roughly 6 to 12 cycles using a sample-barcoded 5' primer and a J-beta primer mix. Per-sample output comprised a minimum of 2.5 million paired-end reads containing CDR3. Each CDR3 protein gets one entry after TCRdb re-called the 5' RACE reads with MiXCR. The table has approximately 770,000 distinct CDR3 sequences, roughly 60% seen once. Points on this clonotype: Its antigen is not identified.

Sequenced input: blood. The V gene is TRBV29-1, the J gene TRBJ2-1; D unresolved. The origin of this receptor is a man aged 30 to 45 in good health. The CDR3 protein is CSARPRLVNEQFF. The CDR3, as DNA: TGCAGCGCCCGCCCACGGCTAGTCAATGAGCAGTTCTTC.